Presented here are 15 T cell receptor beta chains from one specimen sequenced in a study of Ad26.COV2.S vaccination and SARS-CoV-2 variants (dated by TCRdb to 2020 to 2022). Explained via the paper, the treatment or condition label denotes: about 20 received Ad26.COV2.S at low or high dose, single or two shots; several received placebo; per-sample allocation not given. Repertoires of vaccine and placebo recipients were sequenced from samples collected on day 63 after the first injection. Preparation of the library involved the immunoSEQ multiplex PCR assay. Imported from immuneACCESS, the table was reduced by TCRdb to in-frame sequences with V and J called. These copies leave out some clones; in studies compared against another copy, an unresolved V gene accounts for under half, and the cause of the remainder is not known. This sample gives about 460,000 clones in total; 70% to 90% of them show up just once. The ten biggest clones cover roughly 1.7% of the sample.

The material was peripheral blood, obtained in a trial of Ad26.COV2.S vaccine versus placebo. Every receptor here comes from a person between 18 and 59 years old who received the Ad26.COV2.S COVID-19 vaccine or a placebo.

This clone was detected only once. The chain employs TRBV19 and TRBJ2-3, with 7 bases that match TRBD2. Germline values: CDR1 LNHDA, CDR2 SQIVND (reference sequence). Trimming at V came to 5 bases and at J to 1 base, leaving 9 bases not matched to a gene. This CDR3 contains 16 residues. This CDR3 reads CASSSGLGIGTDTQYF. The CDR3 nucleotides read TGTGCCAGTAGTTCCGGACTAGGTATCGGCACAGATACGCAGTATTTT.

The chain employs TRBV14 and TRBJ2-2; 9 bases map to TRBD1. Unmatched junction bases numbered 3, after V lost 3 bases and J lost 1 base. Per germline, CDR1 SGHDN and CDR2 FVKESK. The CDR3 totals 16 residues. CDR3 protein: CASSQRTGVNTGELFF. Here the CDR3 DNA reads TGTGCCAGCAGCCAGAGGACAGGGGTGAACACCGGGGAGCTGTTTTTT.

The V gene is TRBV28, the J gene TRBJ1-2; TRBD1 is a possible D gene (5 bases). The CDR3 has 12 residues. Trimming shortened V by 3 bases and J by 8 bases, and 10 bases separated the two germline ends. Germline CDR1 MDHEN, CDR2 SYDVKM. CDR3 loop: CASSLGGSGYTF. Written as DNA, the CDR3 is TGTGCCAGCAGTTTGGGGGGGAGCGGCTACACCTTC.

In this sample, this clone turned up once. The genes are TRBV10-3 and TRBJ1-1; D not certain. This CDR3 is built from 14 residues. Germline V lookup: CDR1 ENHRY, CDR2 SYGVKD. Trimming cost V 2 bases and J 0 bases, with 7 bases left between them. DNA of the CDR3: TGTGCCATCAGTGAGCGGATCATGAACACTGAAGCTTTCTTT. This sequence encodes CAISERIMNTEAFF.

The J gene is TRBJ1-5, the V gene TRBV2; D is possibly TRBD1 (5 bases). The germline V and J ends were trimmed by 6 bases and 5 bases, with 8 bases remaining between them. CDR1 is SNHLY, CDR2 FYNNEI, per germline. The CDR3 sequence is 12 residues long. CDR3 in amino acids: CASRRGDQPQHF. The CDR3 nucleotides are TGTGCCAGCAGGAGAGGGGATCAGCCCCAGCATTTT.

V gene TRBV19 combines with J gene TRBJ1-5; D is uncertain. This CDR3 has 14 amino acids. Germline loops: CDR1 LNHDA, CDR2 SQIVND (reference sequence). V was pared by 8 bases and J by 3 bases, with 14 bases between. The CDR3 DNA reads TGTGCCAGTTCAATGGGTCGGTTCAATCAGCCCCAGCATTTT. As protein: CASSMGRFNQPQHF.

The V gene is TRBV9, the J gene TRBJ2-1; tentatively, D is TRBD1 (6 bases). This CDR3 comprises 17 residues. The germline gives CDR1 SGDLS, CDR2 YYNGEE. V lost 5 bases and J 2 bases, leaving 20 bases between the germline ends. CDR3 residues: CASSFFSGRGTYNEQFF. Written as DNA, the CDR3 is TGTGCCAGCAGTTTTTTTAGTGGCAGGGGCACCTACAATGAGCAGTTCTTC.

The CDR3 is CASSRGTAPNEKLFF. The DNA of the CDR3 is TGCGCCAGCAGCCGGGGGACAGCCCCTAATGAAAAACTGTTTTTT. The genes are TRBV4-3 and TRBJ1-4; 7 bases align to TRBD1. The CDR3 has 15 residues. V gave up 4 bases and J gave up 3 bases; unmatched junction bases: 5. Per the germline V gene, CDR1 is LGHNA and CDR2 is YSLEER.

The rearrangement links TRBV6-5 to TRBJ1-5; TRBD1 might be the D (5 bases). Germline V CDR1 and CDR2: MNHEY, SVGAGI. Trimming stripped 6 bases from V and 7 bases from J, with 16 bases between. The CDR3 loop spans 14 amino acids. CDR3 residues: CASRFDSGGQPQHF. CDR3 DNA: TGTGCCAGCAGATTCGACAGTGGCGGGCAGCCCCAGCATTTT.

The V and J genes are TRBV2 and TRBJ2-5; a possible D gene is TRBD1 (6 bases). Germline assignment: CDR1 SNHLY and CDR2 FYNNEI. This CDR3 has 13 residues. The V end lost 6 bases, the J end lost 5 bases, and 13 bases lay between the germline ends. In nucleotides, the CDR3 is TGTGCCAGCAGCTACAGGGCCGGGGAGACCCAGTACTTC. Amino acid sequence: CASSYRAGETQYF.

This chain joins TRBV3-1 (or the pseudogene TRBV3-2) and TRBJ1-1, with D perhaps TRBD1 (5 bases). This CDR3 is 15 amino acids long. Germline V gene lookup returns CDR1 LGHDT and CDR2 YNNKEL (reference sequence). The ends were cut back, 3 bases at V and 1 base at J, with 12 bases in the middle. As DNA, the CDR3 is TGTGCCAGCAGCCAGGCCACTAGGGGGAACACTGAAGCTTTCTTT. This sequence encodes CASSQATRGNTEAFF.

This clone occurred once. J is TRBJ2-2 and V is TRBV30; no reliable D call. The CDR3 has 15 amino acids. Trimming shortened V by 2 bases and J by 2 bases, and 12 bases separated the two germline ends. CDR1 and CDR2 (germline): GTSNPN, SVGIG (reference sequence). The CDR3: CAWSPWAGNTGELFF. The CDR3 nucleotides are TGTGCCTGGAGTCCCTGGGCCGGTAACACCGGGGAGCTGTTTTTT.

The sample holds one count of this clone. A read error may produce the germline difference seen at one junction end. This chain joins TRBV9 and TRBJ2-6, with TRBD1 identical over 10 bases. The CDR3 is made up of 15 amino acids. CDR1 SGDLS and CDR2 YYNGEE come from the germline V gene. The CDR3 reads CASSVDGTGVNVLTF. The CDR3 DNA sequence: TGTGCCAGCAGCGTAGATGGGACAGGGGTCAACGTCCTGACTTTC.

This CDR3 is CATSEGLDNYGYTF. The CDR3 bases are TGTGCCACCAGCGAGGGATTGGACAACTATGGCTACACCTTC. The chain couples TRBV15 to TRBJ1-2, with D hard to call. The CDR3 has 14 residues. V lost 5 bases, J lost 2 bases, and 12 bases lay in between. CDR1 is LNHNV and CDR2 is YYDKDF in the germline V gene (reference sequence).

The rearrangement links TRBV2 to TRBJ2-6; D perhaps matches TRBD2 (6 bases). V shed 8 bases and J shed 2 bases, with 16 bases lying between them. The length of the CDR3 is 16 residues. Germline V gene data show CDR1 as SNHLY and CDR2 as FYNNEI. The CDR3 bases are TGTGCCAGCGAGGGCGGGGCTCTCCCTGGGGCCAACGTCCTGACTTTC. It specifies CASEGGALPGANVLTF.